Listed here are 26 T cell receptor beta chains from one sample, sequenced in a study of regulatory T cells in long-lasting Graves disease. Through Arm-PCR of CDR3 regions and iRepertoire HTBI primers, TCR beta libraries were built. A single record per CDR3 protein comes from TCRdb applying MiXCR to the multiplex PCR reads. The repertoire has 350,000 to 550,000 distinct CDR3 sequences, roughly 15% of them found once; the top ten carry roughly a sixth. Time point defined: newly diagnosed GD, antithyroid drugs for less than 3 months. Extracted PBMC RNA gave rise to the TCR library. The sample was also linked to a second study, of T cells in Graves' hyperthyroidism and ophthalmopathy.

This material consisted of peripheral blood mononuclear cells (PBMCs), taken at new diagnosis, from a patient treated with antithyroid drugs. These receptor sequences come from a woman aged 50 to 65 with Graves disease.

For the CDR3, the DNA is TGTGCCAGCAGTGCCCCCACAGGGTCGAACACCGGGGAGCTGTTTTTT. It codes for CASSAPTGSNTGELFF. The rearrangement links TRBV25-1 to TRBJ2-2; weak D call: TRBD1 (6 bases). CDR3 length equals 16 residues. V dropped 4 bases and J dropped 0 bases, with 12 bases sitting between them. The V gene's germline CDR1 is MGHDK and CDR2 SYGVNS.

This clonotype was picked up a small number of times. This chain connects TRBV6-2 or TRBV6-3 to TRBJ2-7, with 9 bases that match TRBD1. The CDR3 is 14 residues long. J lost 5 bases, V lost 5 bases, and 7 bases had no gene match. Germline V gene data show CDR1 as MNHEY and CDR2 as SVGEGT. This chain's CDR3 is CASSDLQGADEQYF. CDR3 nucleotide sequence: TGTGCCAGCAGTGATCTACAGGGGGCCGACGAGCAGTACTTC.

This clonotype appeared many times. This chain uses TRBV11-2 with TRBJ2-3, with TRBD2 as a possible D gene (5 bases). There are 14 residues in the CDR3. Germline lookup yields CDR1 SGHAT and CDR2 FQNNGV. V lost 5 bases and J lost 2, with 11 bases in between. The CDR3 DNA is TGTGCCAGCAGCCCTAGCCATAACACAGATACGCAGTATTTT. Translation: CASSPSHNTDTQYF.

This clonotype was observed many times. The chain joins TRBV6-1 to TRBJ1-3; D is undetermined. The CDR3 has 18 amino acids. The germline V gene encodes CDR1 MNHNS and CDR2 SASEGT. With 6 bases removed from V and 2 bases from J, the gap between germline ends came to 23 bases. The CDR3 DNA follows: TGTGCCAGCAGCCCCGGTAGTCTCAGAAACCGTCCTGGAAACACCATATATTTT. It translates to CASSPGSLRNRPGNTIYF.

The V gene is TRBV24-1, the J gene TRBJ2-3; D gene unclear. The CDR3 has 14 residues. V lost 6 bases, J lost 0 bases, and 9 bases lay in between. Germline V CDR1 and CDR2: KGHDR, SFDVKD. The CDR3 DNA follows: TGTGCCACCAGTCTAAGCCGAAGCACAGATACGCAGTATTTT. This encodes CATSLSRSTDTQYF.

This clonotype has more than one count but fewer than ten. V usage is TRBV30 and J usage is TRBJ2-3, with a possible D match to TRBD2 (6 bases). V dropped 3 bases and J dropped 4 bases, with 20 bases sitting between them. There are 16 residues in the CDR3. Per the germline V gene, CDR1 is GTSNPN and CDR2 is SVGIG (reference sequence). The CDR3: CAWRGDSGLLADTQYF. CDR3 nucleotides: TGTGCCTGGAGGGGCGACAGCGGGCTTCTCGCAGATACGCAGTATTTT.

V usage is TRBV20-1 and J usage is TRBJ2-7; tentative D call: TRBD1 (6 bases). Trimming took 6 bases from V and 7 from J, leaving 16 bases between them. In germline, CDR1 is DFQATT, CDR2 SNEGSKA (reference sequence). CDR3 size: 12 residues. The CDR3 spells CSATDRLGEQYF. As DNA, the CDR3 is TGCAGTGCGACCGACAGGCTGGGGGAGCAGTACTTC.

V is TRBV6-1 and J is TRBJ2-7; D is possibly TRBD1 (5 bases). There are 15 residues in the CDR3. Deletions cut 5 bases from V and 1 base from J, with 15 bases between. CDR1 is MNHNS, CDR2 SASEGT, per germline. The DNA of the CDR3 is TGTGCCAGCAGTCGGTCAACGACAGAATCCTACGAGCAGTACTTC. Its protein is CASSRSTTESYEQYF.

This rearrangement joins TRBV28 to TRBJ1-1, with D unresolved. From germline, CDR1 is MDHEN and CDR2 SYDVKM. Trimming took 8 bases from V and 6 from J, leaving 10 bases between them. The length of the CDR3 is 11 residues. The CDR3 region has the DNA TGTGCCAGCCGACTGGGCGCTGAAGCTTTCTTT. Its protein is CASRLGAEAFF.

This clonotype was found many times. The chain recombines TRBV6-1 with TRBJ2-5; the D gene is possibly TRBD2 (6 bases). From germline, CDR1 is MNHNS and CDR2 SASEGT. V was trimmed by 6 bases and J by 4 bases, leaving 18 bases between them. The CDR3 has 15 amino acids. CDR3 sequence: CASRKAGARGETQYF. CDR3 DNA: TGTGCCAGCAGAAAAGCCGGGGCGCGGGGAGAGACCCAGTACTTC.

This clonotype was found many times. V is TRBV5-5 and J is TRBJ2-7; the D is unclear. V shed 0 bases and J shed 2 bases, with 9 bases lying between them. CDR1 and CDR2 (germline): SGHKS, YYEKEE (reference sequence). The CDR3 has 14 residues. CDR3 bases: TGTGCCAGCAGCTTGGGCCAGGTAGCCTACGAGCAGTACTTC. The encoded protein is CASSLGQVAYEQYF.

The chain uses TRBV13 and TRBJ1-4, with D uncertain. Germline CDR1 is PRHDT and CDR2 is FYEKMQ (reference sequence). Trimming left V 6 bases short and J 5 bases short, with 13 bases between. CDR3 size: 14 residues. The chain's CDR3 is CASRPRGGNEKLFF. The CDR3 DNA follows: TGTGCCAGCAGACCCCGTGGAGGGAATGAAAAACTGTTTTTT. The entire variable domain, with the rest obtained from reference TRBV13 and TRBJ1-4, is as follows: AAGVIQSPRHLIKEKRETATLKCYPIPRHDTVYWYQQGPGQDPQFLISFYEKMQSDKGSIPDRFSAQQFSDYHSELNMSSLELGDSALYFCASRPRGGNEKLFFGSGTQLSVL.

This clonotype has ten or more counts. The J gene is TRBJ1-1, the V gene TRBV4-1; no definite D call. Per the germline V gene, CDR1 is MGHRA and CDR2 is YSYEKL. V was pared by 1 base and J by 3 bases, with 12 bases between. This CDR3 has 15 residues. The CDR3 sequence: CASSQVSGIYTEAFF. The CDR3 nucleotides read TGCGCCAGCAGCCAAGTCTCCGGGATATACACTGAAGCTTTCTTT.

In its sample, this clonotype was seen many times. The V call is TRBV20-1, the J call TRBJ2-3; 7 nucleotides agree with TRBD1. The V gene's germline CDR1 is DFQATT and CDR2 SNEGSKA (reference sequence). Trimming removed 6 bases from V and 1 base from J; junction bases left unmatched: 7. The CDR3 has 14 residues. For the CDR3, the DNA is TGCAGTGCACTACAGGGGTCAGGCACAGATACGCAGTATTTT. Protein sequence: CSALQGSGTDTQYF.

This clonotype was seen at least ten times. The CDR3 region has the DNA TGTGCCAGCAGCTATACAGAAGGCGGGGAGCTGTTTTTT. This gives the protein CASSYTEGGELFF. This chain uses TRBV3-1 with TRBJ2-2; D ambiguous. The CDR3 consists of 13 residues. Germline CDR1 LGHDT, CDR2 YNNKEL (reference sequence). The V end lost 5 bases, the J end lost 7 bases, and 11 bases lay between the germline ends.

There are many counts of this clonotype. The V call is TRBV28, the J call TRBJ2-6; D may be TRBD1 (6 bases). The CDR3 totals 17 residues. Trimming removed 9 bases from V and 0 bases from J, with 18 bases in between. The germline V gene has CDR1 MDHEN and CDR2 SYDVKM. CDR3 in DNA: TGTGCCAGTCGCGAACAGGGTCCAATCTCTGGGGCCAACGTCCTGACTTTC. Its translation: CASREQGPISGANVLTF.

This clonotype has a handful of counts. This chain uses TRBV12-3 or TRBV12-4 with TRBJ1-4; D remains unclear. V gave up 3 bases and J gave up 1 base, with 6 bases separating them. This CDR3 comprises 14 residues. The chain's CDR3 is CASSFRETNEKLFF. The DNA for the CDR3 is TGTGCCAGCAGTTTTCGGGAAACTAATGAAAAACTGTTTTTT.

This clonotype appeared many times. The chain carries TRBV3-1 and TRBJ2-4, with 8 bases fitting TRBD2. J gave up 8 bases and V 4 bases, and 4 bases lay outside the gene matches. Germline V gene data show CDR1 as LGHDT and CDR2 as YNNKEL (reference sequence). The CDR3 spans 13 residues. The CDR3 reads CASSPRGGHIQYF. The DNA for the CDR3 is TGTGCCAGCAGCCCCCGGGGGGGACACATTCAGTACTTC.

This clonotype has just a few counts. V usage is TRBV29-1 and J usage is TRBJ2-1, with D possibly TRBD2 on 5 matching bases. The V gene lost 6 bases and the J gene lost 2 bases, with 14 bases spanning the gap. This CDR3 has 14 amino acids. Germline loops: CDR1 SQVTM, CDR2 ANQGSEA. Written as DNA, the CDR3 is TGCAGCGTGGGGTACGGGAACCCCTACAATGAGCAGTTCTTC. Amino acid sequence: CSVGYGNPYNEQFF.

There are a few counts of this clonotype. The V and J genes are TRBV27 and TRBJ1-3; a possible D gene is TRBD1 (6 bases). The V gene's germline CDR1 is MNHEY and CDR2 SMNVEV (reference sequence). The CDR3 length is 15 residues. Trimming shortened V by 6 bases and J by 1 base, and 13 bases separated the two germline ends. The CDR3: CASSSTGNSGNTIYF. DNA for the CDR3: TGTGCCAGCAGCTCGACAGGAAATTCTGGAAACACCATATATTTT.

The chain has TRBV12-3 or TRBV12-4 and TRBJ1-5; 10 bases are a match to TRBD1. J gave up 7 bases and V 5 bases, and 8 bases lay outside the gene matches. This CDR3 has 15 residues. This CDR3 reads CASSPPGTGAQPQHF. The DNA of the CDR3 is TGTGCCAGCAGTCCGCCCGGGACAGGGGCCCAGCCCCAGCATTTT.

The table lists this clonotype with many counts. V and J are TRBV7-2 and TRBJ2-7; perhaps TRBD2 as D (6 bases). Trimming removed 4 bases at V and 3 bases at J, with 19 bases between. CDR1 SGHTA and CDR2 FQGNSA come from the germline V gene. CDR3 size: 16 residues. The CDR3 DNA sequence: TGTGCCAGCAGCTCCCCCCCCTCCGGGAGTCTCTACGAGCAGTACTTC. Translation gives CASSSPPSGSLYEQYF.

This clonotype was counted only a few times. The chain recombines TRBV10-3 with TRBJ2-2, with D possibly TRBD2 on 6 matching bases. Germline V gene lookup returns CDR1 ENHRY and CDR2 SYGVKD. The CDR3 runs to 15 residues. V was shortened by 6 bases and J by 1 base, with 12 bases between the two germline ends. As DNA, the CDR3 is TGTGCCATCAGCCCCCGGGACTTGAACACCGGGGAGCTGTTTTTT. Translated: CAISPRDLNTGELFF.

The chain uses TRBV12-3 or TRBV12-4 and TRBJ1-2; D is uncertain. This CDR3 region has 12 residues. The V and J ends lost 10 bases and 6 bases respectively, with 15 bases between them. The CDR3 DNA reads TGTGCCATCCCCCGGTGGAGGCATGGCTACACCTTC. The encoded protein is CAIPRWRHGYTF.

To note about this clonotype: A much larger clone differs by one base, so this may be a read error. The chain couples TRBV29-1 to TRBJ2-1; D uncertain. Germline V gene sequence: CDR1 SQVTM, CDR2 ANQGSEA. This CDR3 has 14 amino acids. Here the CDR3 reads CSVVGSNSYNERFF. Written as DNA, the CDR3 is TGCAGCGTTGTGGGTTCCAACTCCTACAATGAGCGGTTCTTC.

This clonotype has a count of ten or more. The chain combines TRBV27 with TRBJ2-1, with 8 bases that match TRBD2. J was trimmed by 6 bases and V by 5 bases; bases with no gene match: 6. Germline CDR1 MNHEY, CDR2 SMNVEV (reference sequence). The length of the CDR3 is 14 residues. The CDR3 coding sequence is TGTGCCAGCAGTGGAGCGGGAGTGCCCAATGAGCAGTTCTTC. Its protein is CASSGAGVPNEQFF.